This entry describes one TCR beta chain. As yet, its antigen is unknown. These data originate in a study of cytomegalovirus exposure and HLA in healthy donors. Germline V gives CDR1 SNHLY, CDR2 FYNNEI. The CDR3 has 13 residues. Study outcomes and limitations: There were some public TCRs occurring in many donors, but most TCR sequences were rare. Listed as cytomegalovirus-associated were around 160 TCR beta chains. A subsequent analysis found that TCR clusters from the first cohort also tended to co-occur in the 130 or so validation repertoires, with 90% to 95% of cluster scores above 0.

Using immunoSEQ multiplex PCR, the repertoire was profiled, and TCRdb retains in-frame clones only, with some absent. The table shows approximately 300,000 clones, with 86% occurring only once. Input material: PBMCs. This clonotype was sampled from a young woman in good health and CMV-seronegative. This chain uses TRBV2 with TRBJ1-2; the D gene is possibly TRBD1 (6 bases). For the CDR3, the DNA is TGTGTGGGGCGACAGGAGGCTAACTATGGCTACACCTTC. Amino acids: CVGRQEANYGYTF.